The clone carrying this T cell receptor beta chain was counted only a few times. Enrolled during active infection, Seattle patients were then followed longitudinally. Unmatched junction bases numbered 7, after V lost 6 bases and J lost 7 bases. Germline values: CDR1 KGHSH, CDR2 LQKENI. The CDR3 has 14 amino acids. As handled by the study authors: Estimation of nucleated cell counts was performed using reference gene primer amplification. TCRdb's table, derived via immunoSEQ multiplex PCR, lists solely in-frame clones and lacks some. V and J calls and clone size are as listed in that table; D and trimming were resolved from the DNA. The data contain around 70,000 clones, approximately 90% of them singletons. These data originate in a study of blood T cell repertoires in COVID-19. About the study: There were acute and convalescent COVID-19 samples, and they came from the United States, Italy and Spain. Sources were T cells, B-cell-depleted T cells, or PBMCs; the material itself was cDNA or gDNA.

This clonotype was sampled from a man aged 50 or older with COVID-19, enrolled during active disease. V gene TRBV18 combines with J gene TRBJ2-1, with 9 bases identical to TRBD2. Material for sequencing was peripheral blood. CDR3 loop: CASSSGLAPNEQFF. Written as DNA, the CDR3 is TGTGCCAGCTCCTCAGGACTAGCGCCGAATGAGCAGTTCTTC.